Ten or more counts support the clone carrying this T cell receptor beta chain. These data are taken from a study of HIV-infected children after antiretroviral therapy interruption. Study information: For the interruption arm, samples span week 0 through about 3 years after study end. In continuous treatment, analyzed samples were from weeks 0, 48 and 150.

Treatment indicated: PENTA 11 planned treatment interruption arm or continuous ART arm. A 3' RACE protocol on RNA, with unique molecular identifiers, produced the TCR library. One entry per CDR3 protein, called by TCRdb with MiXCR from the 3' RACE reads. Of approximately 4,400 distinct CDR3 sequences detected, over 4% appear once; the ten largest clones hold about 26%. Trimming left V 6 bases short and J 4 bases short, with 20 bases between. Germline CDR1 and CDR2: MRHNA and SNTAGT. The CDR3 spans 16 residues. Sequencing was performed on CD45RO+ CD8+ T cells from PBMCs, pooled from several time points, taken from a donor given antiretroviral therapy, either interrupted or continuous. Subset in this sample: memory CD8+ CD45RO+ CD45RA- T cells. The TCR was taken from a pool of human donors with HIV. This chain joins TRBV6-4 and TRBJ2-3; D may correspond to TRBD1 or TRBD2 (6 bases each). The CDR3 region has the DNA TGTGCCAGCAGCAACACGCCCGGAGGGGGGTCAGATACGCAGTATTTT. This translates into CASSNTPGGGSDTQYF.